The 18 T cell receptor beta chains listed next were all sequenced from one sample in a study of CD8 T cells in ankylosing spondylitis. TCRdb analysed the 5' RACE reads with MiXCR anew, one entry per CDR3 protein. In the table there are 150,000 to 200,000 distinct CDR3 sequences, 15% to 20% of which are singletons. Sequencing was done on a sample of blood, either unsorted or a sorted T cell fraction (not recorded which). The receptors here all came from a male donor aged 10-29 years with ankylosing spondylitis or in good health (not recorded which).

The rearrangement links TRBV5-5 to TRBJ1-5; the D is unclear. The V and J ends lost 4 bases and 5 bases respectively, with 19 bases between them. This CDR3 is built from 16 residues. Germline V lookup: CDR1 SGHKS, CDR2 YYEKEE (reference sequence). This CDR3 is CASSVGLTRTDQPQHF. The CDR3 nucleotides read TGTGCCAGCAGCGTTGGACTAACCAGGACGGATCAGCCCCAGCATTTT.

This clonotype was observed at least ten times. The chain joins TRBV28 to TRBJ1-5, with D unresolved. The CDR3 is 15 residues long. The germline V and J ends were trimmed by 1 base and 3 bases, with 10 bases remaining between them. Germline V gene data show CDR1 as MDHEN and CDR2 as SYDVKM. The CDR3, as DNA: TGTGCCAGCAGTTTATTTGGACGGATCAATCAGCCCCAGCATTTT. This sequence encodes CASSLFGRINQPQHF.

This clonotype was seen at least ten times. The chain joins TRBV12-3 or TRBV12-4 to TRBJ1-2, with D unresolved. V gave up 7 bases and J gave up 4 bases, with 19 bases separating them. The CDR3 totals 15 residues. The CDR3, as DNA: TGTGCCAGCACCCTCGAGTGGAGGGCGGGCTATGGCTACACCTTC. It is translated as CASTLEWRAGYGYTF.

There are many counts of this clonotype. The genes are TRBV11-2 and TRBJ2-3; D may be TRBD2 (6 bases). Germline V gives CDR1 SGHAT, CDR2 FQNNGV. This CDR3 contains 15 residues. V was cut by 9 bases and J by 4 bases, with 20 bases left in between. The CDR3 sequence is CARRGWTGEPDTQYF. The CDR3 region has the DNA TGTGCCAGGAGGGGATGGACGGGAGAACCAGATACGCAGTATTTT.

This clonotype was seen repeatedly, ten times or more. The genes are TRBV27 and TRBJ2-7; D unresolved. The CDR3 is made up of 13 amino acids. V lost 2 bases and J 5 bases, leaving 10 bases between the germline ends. Germline CDR1 and CDR2: MNHEY and SMNVEV (reference sequence). The CDR3 region is CASSLGQINEQYF. CDR3 nucleotide sequence: TGTGCCAGCAGTTTAGGGCAGATTAACGAGCAGTACTTC.

The chain employs TRBV7-6 and TRBJ2-2, with D perhaps matching TRBD2 (6 bases). The CDR3 is made up of 15 amino acids. CDR1 is SGHVS and CDR2 is FNYEAQ in the germline V gene. V was pared by 5 bases and J by 6 bases, with 16 bases between. The CDR3 here is CASSHGTRGSGELFF. CDR3 in DNA: TGTGCCAGCAGCCACGGGACTCGCGGGTCCGGGGAGCTGTTTTTT.

The table lists this clonotype with many counts. V and J are TRBV12-1 and TRBJ2-7; the tabulated D call, TRBD1, remains unverified against the DNA. TRBV12-1 counts as a pseudogene. The CDR3 runs to 16 residues. The CDR3 DNA follows: TGTGCCAGCAGCGCAGACGGATGGGACAGGCCGTACGAGCAGTACTTC. It specifies CASSADGWDRPYEQYF.

This clonotype has ten or more counts. The chain couples TRBV2 to TRBJ2-2; TRBD2 might be the D (6 bases). Trimming pared 3 bases from V and 7 bases from J, leaving 18 bases between. Germline CDR1 and CDR2: SNHLY and FYNNEI. The CDR3 consists of 16 residues. DNA of the CDR3: TGTGCCAGCAGTGAGACTCTCATCTCGGGGGACGGGGAGCTGTTTTTT. Protein: CASSETLISGDGELFF.

The chain is built from TRBV11-3 and TRBJ2-1, with TRBD2 matching 12 bases. V lost 5 bases, J lost 3 bases, and 5 bases stayed unmatched. The CDR3 consists of 16 residues. Per the germline V gene, CDR1 is SGHNT and CDR2 is YENEEA. CDR3 sequence: CASSPSGRALYNEQFF. The CDR3, as DNA: TGTGCCAGCAGCCCTAGCGGGAGGGCCCTCTACAATGAGCAGTTCTTC.

This clonotype was seen ten or more times. The chain employs TRBV14 and TRBJ2-5; 9 nucleotides agree with TRBD1. Germline values: CDR1 SGHDN, CDR2 FVKESK. CDR3 length: 16 amino acids. V lost 0 bases to trimming and J lost 5 bases; unmatched junction nucleotides: 7. CDR3 amino acids: CASSQDLGQGMETQYF. For the CDR3, the DNA is TGTGCCAGCAGCCAAGATTTGGGACAGGGAATGGAGACCCAGTACTTC.

This clonotype showed up many times. J is TRBJ2-2 and V is TRBV5-1; no reliable D call. This CDR3 is 14 amino acids long. Germline V gene lookup returns CDR1 SGHRS and CDR2 YFSETQ. Trimming took 3 bases from V and 6 from J, leaving 12 bases between them. The DNA for the CDR3 is TGCGCCAGCAGCTACCAGTCCGGGCCCGGGGAGCTGTTTTTT. This sequence encodes CASSYQSGPGELFF.

The J gene is TRBJ2-7, the V gene TRBV20-1; 10 bases agree with TRBD1. The V segment lost 3 bases and the J segment 5 bases; nucleotides outside the gene matches: 13. CDR3 length equals 16 residues. Germline V gene sequence: CDR1 DFQATT, CDR2 SNEGSKA (reference sequence). The CDR3 spells CSASVLDNGTGDEQYF. The CDR3 DNA reads TGCAGTGCTAGTGTCCTGGATAACGGGACAGGGGACGAGCAGTACTTC.

The CDR3 protein is CASTRGRGEQFF. The CDR3 nucleotides are TGTGCCAGCACGCGGGGGAGGGGTGAGCAGTTCTTC. This chain connects TRBV12-3 or TRBV12-4 to TRBJ2-1, with 7 bases matching TRBD2. This CDR3 comprises 12 residues. V lost 7 bases to trimming and J lost 9 bases; unmatched junction nucleotides: 6.

This clonotype was detected ten times or more. This chain connects TRBV5-1 to TRBJ2-3; 7 nucleotides line up with TRBD2. The CDR3 consists of 15 residues. V was clipped by 4 bases and J by 2 bases; unmatched bases: 7. From germline, CDR1 is SGHRS and CDR2 YFSETQ. The CDR3 loop reads CASSAWGGYTDTQYF. The CDR3 DNA reads TGCGCCAGCAGCGCCTGGGGGGGATACACAGATACGCAGTATTTT.

Many counts were recorded for this clonotype. The gene calls are TRBV5-1 and TRBJ2-2, with D perhaps being TRBD1 or TRBD2 (5 bases each). Germline lookup yields CDR1 SGHRS and CDR2 YFSETQ. The CDR3 has 16 residues. V dropped 4 bases and J dropped 5 bases, with 18 bases sitting between them. The CDR3 region has the DNA TGCGCCAGCAGCCCCGGTACAGGACCGGGGACCGGGGAGCTGTTTTTT. This codes for CASSPGTGPGTGELFF.

This clonotype was seen many times. The rearrangement uses TRBV11-2 and TRBJ2-7; D possibly corresponds to TRBD2 (6 bases). Germline V gene data show CDR1 as SGHAT and CDR2 as FQNNGV. This CDR3 comprises 14 residues. The germline V and J ends were trimmed by 5 bases and 6 bases, with 17 bases remaining between them. The CDR3 DNA reads TGTGCCAGCAGCCGCGAGGAGGGGCTGAGCGAGCAGTACTTC. Encoded protein: CASSREEGLSEQYF.

This clonotype was seen repeatedly, ten times or more. The chain couples TRBV29-1 to TRBJ2-3; D remains ambiguous. V dropped 4 bases and J dropped 5 bases, with 4 bases sitting between them. Per the germline V gene, CDR1 is SQVTM and CDR2 is ANQGSEA. This CDR3 region has 10 residues. The CDR3 loop reads CSVVEDTQYF. The CDR3 coding sequence is TGCAGCGTTGTTGAAGATACGCAGTATTTT.

In its sample, this clonotype was seen many times. The V and J genes are TRBV19 and TRBJ2-1, with 12 bases that match TRBD2. The CDR3 is made up of 15 amino acids. The V gene end was trimmed by 5 bases and the J gene end by 6 bases; junction bases not matched to a gene: 5. CDR1 and CDR2 (germline): LNHDA, SQIVND (reference sequence). The CDR3 DNA reads as TGTGCCAGTAGTCCGACTAGCGGGAGTCCCAATGAGCAGTTCTTC. Amino acids: CASSPTSGSPNEQFF.